The clone carrying this T cell receptor beta chain has more than one count but fewer than ten. MiXCR, applied by TCRdb to the 5' RACE reads, yields one record per CDR3 protein. The sample contains 200,000 to 250,000 distinct CDR3 sequences, 7% of which appear only once. The CDR3 contains 16 residues. CDR1 WSHSY and CDR2 SAAADI come from the germline V gene. The V and J ends lost 0 bases and 0 bases respectively, with 9 bases between them. This entry comes from a study of identical twins. The same sample was also used in a study of yellow fever vaccine responses in identical twins.

The sequence came from a woman under 30 in good health. Material for sequencing was memory (CD45RO+) T cells sorted from blood. The chain uses TRBV10-2 and TRBJ1-3; the D gene is possibly TRBD1 (6 bases). The CDR3 sequence is CASSESQGSSGNTIYF. Written as DNA, the CDR3 is TGCGCCAGCAGTGAGTCACAGGGTTCCTCTGGAAACACCATATATTTT.